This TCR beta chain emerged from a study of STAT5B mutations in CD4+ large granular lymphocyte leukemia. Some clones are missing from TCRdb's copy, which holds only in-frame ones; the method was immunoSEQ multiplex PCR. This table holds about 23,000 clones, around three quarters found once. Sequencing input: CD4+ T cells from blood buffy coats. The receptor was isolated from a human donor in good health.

The CDR3 DNA reads as TGTGCCAGCAGCTTAGGAGGGGGGGGAGGCACTGAAGCTTTCTTT. Its protein is CASSLGGGGGTEAFF. J is TRBJ1-1 and V is TRBV13; maybe TRBD1 (6 bases). The CDR3 extends over 15 amino acids. The V gene lost 0 bases and the J gene lost 4 bases, with 12 bases spanning the gap. CDR1 is PRHDT, CDR2 FYEKMQ, per germline (reference sequence).